This is a list of T cell receptor beta chains from one sample in a study of T-cell memory formation after mild COVID-19. TCRdb redid the calling of the 5' RACE reads with MiXCR, one entry per CDR3 protein. The data hold around 510,000 distinct CDR3 sequences, with about 20% observed a single time. Sequences were obtained from PBMCs or a T cell subset sorted from them (not recorded which). The receptors derive from an adult woman who had mild COVID-19 (a few samples of this study predate the infection). Cell type and time point are not known. The CDR3 runs from the conserved cysteine through the conserved F or W. The order of the fields is V gene, clone size, D gene, J gene, CDR3 protein, CDR3 DNA. A D gene is named only where the DNA matches it firmly. Expanded clones get a size class; other rows say once, few or many, or leave the size out.

V gene: TRBV7-3
clone size: -
D gene: -
J gene: TRBJ2-3
CDR3 protein: CASSLNGLEPPDTQYF
CDR3 DNA: TGTGCCAGCAGCTTAAACGGGCTCGAACCCCCAGATACGCAGTATTTT

V gene: TRBV6-1
clone size: -
D gene: -
J gene: TRBJ1-5
CDR3 protein: CASSANRASVSQPQHF
CDR3 DNA: TGTGCCAGCAGTGCAAACAGGGCCTCGGTGAGTCAGCCCCAGCATTTT

V gene: TRBV2
clone size: few
D gene: -
J gene: TRBJ2-1
CDR3 protein: CASRRLAGEQFF
CDR3 DNA: TGTGCCAGCAGACGGCTAGCAGGCGAGCAGTTCTTC

V gene: TRBV7-8
clone size: many
D gene: -
J gene: TRBJ2-7
CDR3 protein: CASSFRFRPFTYEQYF
CDR3 DNA: TGTGCCAGCAGCTTTCGTTTCAGGCCTTTTACCTACGAGCAGTACTTC

V gene: TRBV7-8
clone size: many
D gene: TRBD2
J gene: TRBJ2-7
CDR3 protein: CASSSSGTSYEQYF
CDR3 DNA: TGTGCCAGCAGCTCTAGCGGGACCTCCTACGAGCAGTACTTC

V gene: TRBV24-1
clone size: few
D gene: -
J gene: TRBJ2-3
CDR3 protein: CATSDFLSTDTQYF
CDR3 DNA: TGTGCCACCAGTGATTTCCTGTCCACAGATACGCAGTATTTT

V gene: TRBV11-2
clone size: few
D gene: -
J gene: TRBJ2-6
CDR3 protein: CASSWSGTLNSGANVLTF
CDR3 DNA: TGTGCCAGCAGCTGGTCCGGGACACTTAACTCTGGGGCCAACGTCCTGACTTTC

V gene: TRBV24-1
clone size: -
D gene: -
J gene: TRBJ2-5
CDR3 protein: CATSTGSEQIQETQYF
CDR3 DNA: TGTGCCACCAGTACTGGAAGTGAGCAGATTCAAGAGACCCAGTACTTC

V gene: TRBV10-3
clone size: -
D gene: TRBD2
J gene: TRBJ2-1
CDR3 protein: CAISDPGGRGNEQFF
CDR3 DNA: TGTGCCATCAGTGACCCCGGCGGGAGGGGCAATGAGCAGTTCTTC

V gene: TRBV29-1
clone size: few
D gene: -
J gene: TRBJ2-5
CDR3 protein: CSVGRGTETQYF
CDR3 DNA: TGCAGCGTTGGGAGGGGTACGGAGACCCAGTACTTC

V gene: TRBV6-2/TRBV6-3
clone size: -
D gene: -
J gene: TRBJ1-5
CDR3 protein: CATSPRGINQPQHF
CDR3 DNA: TGTGCCACCTCTCCCCGGGGTATAAATCAGCCCCAGCATTTT

V gene: TRBV9
clone size: -
D gene: -
J gene: TRBJ1-2
CDR3 protein: CASSKRTDRYGYTF
CDR3 DNA: TGTGCCAGCAGCAAAAGGACGGACCGCTATGGCTACACCTTC

V gene: TRBV9
clone size: -
D gene: TRBD2
J gene: TRBJ2-5
CDR3 protein: CASSTPRGLAGVPQETQYF
CDR3 DNA: TGTGCCAGCAGCACTCCCAGGGGACTAGCGGGAGTCCCCCAAGAGACCCAGTACTTC

V gene: TRBV29-1
clone size: many
D gene: -
J gene: TRBJ2-5
CDR3 protein: CSSRPAGRETQYF
CDR3 DNA: TGCAGCTCCCGTCCGGCGGGACGAGAGACCCAGTACTTC

V gene: TRBV4-3
clone size: few
D gene: TRBD2
J gene: TRBJ2-1
CDR3 protein: CASSRREGLAGVSEQFF
CDR3 DNA: TGCGCCAGCAGCCGCCGCGAGGGACTAGCGGGAGTAAGTGAGCAGTTCTTC

V gene: TRBV18
clone size: many
D gene: -
J gene: TRBJ2-1
CDR3 protein: CASSPQDKEQFF
CDR3 DNA: TGTGCCAGCTCACCCCAGGATAAGGAGCAGTTCTTC

V gene: TRBV24-1
clone size: -
D gene: -
J gene: TRBJ2-5
CDR3 protein: CATSKIGEETQYF
CDR3 DNA: TGTGCCACCTCGAAGATAGGGGAAGAGACCCAGTACTTC

V gene: TRBV18
clone size: few
D gene: -
J gene: TRBJ1-1
CDR3 protein: CASSPAGYTEAFF
CDR3 DNA: TGTGCCAGCTCACCGGCCGGTTACACTGAAGCTTTCTTT

V gene: TRBV12-3/TRBV12-4
clone size: -
D gene: TRBD2
J gene: TRBJ2-3
CDR3 protein: CASSSGLAGAPDTQYF
CDR3 DNA: TGTGCCAGCAGCTCGGGACTAGCGGGAGCCCCAGATACGCAGTATTTT

V gene: TRBV30
clone size: -
D gene: TRBD1
J gene: TRBJ2-2
CDR3 protein: CAWGSGLTGRSGELFF
CDR3 DNA: TGTGCCTGGGGCTCTGGGTTGACAGGGAGATCCGGGGAGCTGTTTTTT

V gene: TRBV9
clone size: many
D gene: TRBD1
J gene: TRBJ2-2
CDR3 protein: CASSTTGGGTGELFF
CDR3 DNA: TGTGCCAGCAGCACGACAGGGGGCGGCACCGGGGAGCTGTTTTTT

V gene: TRBV7-3
clone size: -
D gene: -
J gene: TRBJ2-2
CDR3 protein: CATWDSYTGELFF
CDR3 DNA: TGTGCCACCTGGGACTCCTACACCGGGGAGCTGTTTTTT

V gene: TRBV6-6
clone size: many
D gene: -
J gene: TRBJ2-1
CDR3 protein: CASSYRGWDNEQFF
CDR3 DNA: TGTGCCAGCAGTTACCGGGGATGGGACAATGAGCAGTTCTTC

V gene: TRBV5-1
clone size: few
D gene: -
J gene: TRBJ2-2
CDR3 protein: CASSGRPGELFF
CDR3 DNA: TGCGCCAGCAGCGGGCGGCCCGGGGAGCTGTTTTTT

V gene: TRBV6-5
clone size: -
D gene: TRBD1
J gene: TRBJ2-7
CDR3 protein: CASSTPQRTGDYEQYF
CDR3 DNA: TGTGCCAGCAGTACACCCCAAAGGACAGGGGACTACGAGCAGTACTTC

V gene: TRBV5-1
clone size: few
D gene: TRBD1
J gene: TRBJ2-7
CDR3 protein: CASADRPSYEQYF
CDR3 DNA: TGCGCCAGTGCGGACAGGCCTTCCTACGAGCAGTACTTC

V gene: TRBV12-5
clone size: -
D gene: -
J gene: TRBJ2-5
CDR3 protein: CASGLVVEGKQETQYF
CDR3 DNA: TGTGCTAGTGGTTTGGTAGTTGAGGGGAAACAAGAGACCCAGTACTTC